What follows are 27 T cell receptor beta chains derived from one specimen sequenced in a study of regulatory T cells in long-lasting Graves disease (dated by TCRdb to about 2021). The time point label here, explained by the study, means: newly diagnosed GD, antithyroid drugs for less than 3 months. RNA was extracted from PBMCs in TRIzol for both TCR sequencing and RNA sequencing. To prepare the library, multiplex PCR was applied. The instrument was an Illumina HiSeq 4000. To build TCR beta libraries, CDR3 regions were amplified by Arm-PCR using iRepertoire HTBI primers. TCRdb cleaned the public reads at Q25 with fastp, built clones with MiXCR and kept in-frame beta chains. Under each unique CDR3 protein, matching rows form one entry showing the most common genes and DNA. The sample records around 400,000 distinct CDR3 sequences, about 15% of which are singletons. The ten top clones hold about 8.3% of the sample.

A further study also used this sample, focusing on T cells in Graves' hyperthyroidism and ophthalmopathy.

The sequences come from peripheral blood mononuclear cells (PBMCs), collected at new diagnosis, from a patient treated with antithyroid drugs. The source is a woman aged 40-49 years with Graves disease. Donor details come from another sample of the same person, matched by shared clones.

This clonotype was found many times. The genes are TRBV24-1 and TRBJ2-1, with D possibly TRBD1 on 6 matching bases. Trimming removed 10 bases at V and 1 base at J, with 13 bases between. This CDR3 has 14 residues. Per germline, CDR1 KGHDR and CDR2 SFDVKD. The CDR3 DNA reads as TGTGCCACGGCTGGACAGAGATCCTACAATGAGCAGTTCTTC. Residues: CATAGQRSYNEQFF.

The table lists this clonotype with many counts. The V gene is TRBV9, the J gene TRBJ2-1; D ambiguous. Germline V CDR1 and CDR2: SGDLS, YYNGEE. The CDR3 runs 15 residues. Trimming removed 2 bases from V and 0 bases from J, with 9 bases in between. This CDR3 reads CASSVSIPSYNEQFF. CDR3 DNA: TGTGCCAGCAGCGTTTCAATCCCCTCCTACAATGAGCAGTTCTTC.

This clonotype was counted ten times or more. The V call is TRBV7-2, the J call TRBJ1-5; no reliable D call. V shed 5 bases and J shed 2 bases, with 7 bases lying between them. This CDR3 region has 13 residues. Germline V gene lookup returns CDR1 SGHTA and CDR2 FQGNSA. The DNA of the CDR3 is TGTGCCAGCAGCCACCCAGGCAATCAGCCCCAGCATTTT. Amino acids: CASSHPGNQPQHF.

This clonotype was observed a handful of times. This chain links TRBV6-5 with TRBJ1-6; a possible D gene is TRBD1 (5 bases). This CDR3 comprises 15 residues. Germline lookup yields CDR1 MNHEY and CDR2 SVGAGI. The V end lost 2 bases, the J end lost 7 bases, and 12 bases lay between the germline ends. The CDR3 nucleotides read TGTGCCAGCAGTTACGGCTGGCAGGGAAATTCACCCCTCCACTTT. Its translation: CASSYGWQGNSPLHF.

A remark on this clonotype: At one boundary the junction diverges from the germline segment, which might be a read error. The chain employs TRBV5-1 and TRBJ2-3; no clear D gene. This CDR3 region has 13 residues. Per germline, CDR1 SGHRS and CDR2 YFSETQ. The CDR3 loop is CASSLDTLDTQCF. The CDR3, as DNA: TGCGCCAGCAGCTTGGACACCCTAGATACGCAGTGTTTT.

This chain uses TRBV4-2 with TRBJ1-6; D unclear. The germline V gene encodes CDR1 LGHNA and CDR2 YNFKEQ. Deletions cut 4 bases from V and 10 bases from J, with 17 bases between. This CDR3 has 15 residues. The CDR3 DNA sequence: TGTGCCAGCAGCCCGCCAGGAGTGCTGAACTCACCCCTCCACTTT. As protein: CASSPPGVLNSPLHF.

This CDR3 is CASSVQREVNNEQFF. The CDR3 DNA sequence: TGTGCCAGCAGCGTACAGCGGGAGGTAAACAATGAGCAGTTCTTC. This rearrangement joins TRBV9 to TRBJ2-1; 9 positions agree with TRBD2. The CDR3 totals 15 residues. Germline CDR1 reads SGDLS; CDR2 reads YYNGEE. The V and J ends lost 1 base and 5 bases, in that order; junction bases with no gene match: 4.

There are many counts of this clonotype. The chain has TRBV7-2 and TRBJ2-5, with 7 bases fitting TRBD1. Germline assignment: CDR1 SGHTA and CDR2 FQGNSA. CDR3 length: 14 amino acids. The V gene end was trimmed by 4 bases and the J gene end by 7 bases; junction bases not matched to a gene: 9. The CDR3 loop is CASSSNRQGATQYF. In nucleotides, the CDR3 is TGTGCCAGCAGCTCCAACCGACAGGGCGCGACCCAGTACTTC.

In its sample, this clonotype was seen many times. V gene TRBV7-2 combines with J gene TRBJ1-4; D may be TRBD1 (6 bases). V was clipped by 2 bases and J by 7 bases, with 14 bases between them. Germline V gives CDR1 SGHTA, CDR2 FQGNSA. The CDR3 runs 15 residues. CDR3 coding DNA: TGTGCCAGCAGCTTAAGTGACAGGTCGGGTGAAAAACTGTTTTTT. Its translation: CASSLSDRSGEKLFF.

The gene calls are TRBV20-1 and TRBJ2-3; 7 bases map to TRBD1. The CDR3 totals 15 residues. Germline V gene data show CDR1 as DFQATT and CDR2 as SNEGSKA (reference sequence). Losses at the gene ends were 2 bases for V and 1 base for J; bases not matched to a gene: 6. The CDR3 sequence: CSARSGQGGTDTQYF. As DNA, the CDR3 is TGCAGTGCTAGATCTGGCCAGGGGGGCACAGATACGCAGTATTTT.

In regard to this clonotype: A much larger clone lies a single base off, so this may be a read error. This rearrangement joins TRBV11-3 to TRBJ2-2; 8 bases map to TRBD2. Unmatched junction bases numbered 5, after V lost 0 bases and J lost 5 bases. The germline V gene has CDR1 SGHNT and CDR2 YENEEA. This CDR3 has 16 amino acids. Here the CDR3 DNA reads TGTGCCAGCAGCTTAGATGGAGCGGGAGTTACCGGGGAGCTGTTTTTT. Translation: CASSLDGAGVTGELFF.

Concerning this clonotype itself: This may be a read error, as it is one base from a much larger clone. Given the absence of the conserved phenylalanine or tryptophan at the CDR3 end, a read error is likely. The CDR3 nucleotides read TGTGCCTGGAGTCAAGACAGGGGAGACACTGAAGCTTTCCTT. Protein: CAWSQDRGDTEAFL. The J gene is TRBJ1-1, the V gene TRBV30; TRBD1 matches at 8 bases. The CDR3 sequence is 14 residues long. Trimming cost V 2 bases and J 3 bases; bases outside gene matches: 5. In germline, CDR1 is GTSNPN, CDR2 SVGIG (reference sequence).

This clonotype was seen ten or more times. The rearrangement uses TRBV27 and TRBJ2-7; a weak D match, TRBD1 (5 bases). This CDR3 comprises 15 residues. Germline CDR1 and CDR2: MNHEY and SMNVEV (reference sequence). Trimming removed 5 bases from V and 1 base from J, with 15 bases in between. The CDR3 region is CASSITGTSSYEQYF. The CDR3 bases are TGTGCCAGCAGTATAACAGGTACCTCTTCCTACGAGCAGTACTTC.

This clonotype showed up just a few times. The rearrangement links TRBV7-9 to TRBJ2-1; 10 nucleotides line up with TRBD2. After removal of 6 bases from V and 7 bases from J, the junction contained 15 bases not matched to a gene. The CDR3 totals 17 residues. Germline loops: CDR1 SEHNR, CDR2 FQNEAQ (reference sequence). The CDR3 DNA is TGTGCCAGCAGACCATTTAGCGGGAGGACTCGGCGTAATGAGCAGTTCTTC. This sequence encodes CASRPFSGRTRRNEQFF.

This clonotype was recorded many times. The CDR3 region has the DNA TGCAGTGCTACCCAACAGACTAGCCCAAACTACGAGCAGTACTTC. Its protein is CSATQQTSPNYEQYF. V usage is TRBV20-1 and J usage is TRBJ2-7; the match to TRBD2 covers 7 bases. This CDR3 region has 15 residues. J lost 3 bases, V lost 4 bases, and 12 bases had no gene match. Germline CDR1 and CDR2: DFQATT and SNEGSKA (reference sequence).

This clonotype was recorded at least ten times. The chain uses TRBV2 and TRBJ1-1; TRBD1 agrees at 7 bases. The CDR3 extends over 13 amino acids. The J segment lost 7 bases and the V segment lost 6 bases, leaving 8 bases of the junction unmatched. CDR1 SNHLY and CDR2 FYNNEI come from the germline V gene. The CDR3 spells CASRILRDSEAFF. CDR3 DNA: TGTGCCAGCAGAATTCTACGGGACAGTGAAGCTTTCTTT. Variable domain in full (rest from reference TRBV2 and TRBJ1-1): EPEVTQTPSHQVTQMGQEVILRCVPISNHLYFYWYRQILGQKVEFLVSFYNNEISEKSEIFDDQFSVERPDGSNFTLKIRSTKLEDSAMYFCASRILRDSEAFFGQGTRLTVV.

This clonotype was seen more than once but under ten times. V usage is TRBV28 and J usage is TRBJ1-2; 7 nucleotides line up with TRBD1. Trimming removed 6 bases from V and 1 base from J; junction bases left unmatched: 11. The germline gives CDR1 MDHEN, CDR2 SYDVKM. The length of the CDR3 is 16 residues. CDR3 in DNA: TGTGCCAGCAGAAGCCAGGGGGAATATTTTAACTATGGCTACACCTTC. This encodes CASRSQGEYFNYGYTF.

This clonotype came up many times. The rearrangement joins TRBV2 to TRBJ2-5; TRBD1 aligns across 10 bases. The CDR3 is 12 residues long. V shed 10 bases, J shed 3 bases, and the junction held 2 bases outside the gene matches. Germline CDR1 and CDR2: SNHLY and FYNNEI. The CDR3 loop reads CAIGTGEETQYF. The CDR3, as DNA: TGTGCCATCGGGACAGGGGAAGAGACCCAGTACTTC.

This clonotype has at least ten counts. This rearrangement joins TRBV28 to TRBJ2-1, with 9 bases aligning to TRBD1. The CDR3 spans 14 residues. V trimming: 3 bases; J trimming: 9 bases; junction bases outside the gene matches: 6. CDR1 is MDHEN, CDR2 SYDVKM, per germline. This CDR3 reads CASSFGQGMGEQFF. The CDR3 bases are TGTGCCAGCAGTTTTGGACAGGGGATGGGTGAGCAGTTCTTC. Together with reference TRBV28 and TRBJ2-1, the CDR3 gives the full variable domain: DVKVTQSSRYLVKRTGEKVFLECVQDMDHENMFWYRQDPGLGLRLIYFSYDVKMKEKGDIPEGYSVSREKKERFSLILESASTNQTSMYLCASSFGQGMGEQFFGPGTRLTVL.

This clonotype was seen ten or more times. The chain joins TRBV12-3 or TRBV12-4 to TRBJ2-3, with D perhaps TRBD2 (6 bases). The CDR3 runs 15 residues. Trimming removed 2 bases at V and 3 bases at J, with 12 bases between. The CDR3 bases are TGTGCCAGCAGTTTATCGGGCGGGAAGACAGATACGCAGTATTTT. This gives the protein CASSLSGGKTDTQYF.

The rearrangement uses TRBV11-3 and TRBJ2-5; 8 bases agree with TRBD2. This CDR3 comprises 17 residues. With V trimmed by 6 bases and J by 6 bases, 18 bases remained unmatched. Germline lookup yields CDR1 SGHNT and CDR2 YENEEA. The CDR3 DNA reads TGTGCCAGCAGTGGGGGCGGGGGAGCGGGAGTTATACAGACCCAGTACTTC. This sequence encodes CASSGGGGAGVIQTQYF.

This clonotype occurred many times. The chain recombines TRBV2 with TRBJ1-2; a weak D match, TRBD1 (5 bases). V was clipped by 7 bases and J by 5 bases, with 8 bases between them. The CDR3 has 11 residues. Germline CDR1 and CDR2: SNHLY and FYNNEI. CDR3 DNA: TGTGCCAGCACCAGACAGTATGGCTACACCTTC. Its translation: CASTRQYGYTF.

This clonotype was observed a few times. V and J are TRBV30 and TRBJ2-1, with D unresolved. In germline, CDR1 is GTSNPN, CDR2 SVGIG (reference sequence). CDR3 length: 11 residues. V lost 3 bases and J lost 12, with 12 bases in between. In nucleotides, the CDR3 is TGTGCCTGGAGCCAGCCTAAGTCGCAGTTCTTC. It codes for CAWSQPKSQFF. The full variable domain, with the rest looked up from reference TRBV30 and TRBJ2-1, is SQTIHQWPATLVQPVGSPLSLECTVEGTSNPNLYWYRQAAGRGLQLLFYSVGIGQISSEVPQNLSASRPQDRQFILSSKKLLLSDSGFYLCAWSQPKSQFFGPGTRLTVL.

In its sample, this clonotype was seen many times. This chain uses TRBV9 with TRBJ2-7; D is perhaps TRBD1 or TRBD2 (5 bases each). CDR3 length equals 16 residues. Germline values: CDR1 SGDLS, CDR2 YYNGEE. Trimming left V 4 bases short and J 2 bases short, with 19 bases between. CDR3 in DNA: TGTGCCAGCAGCCTAGGATCCGAGGGGATCCCCTACGAGCAGTACTTC. This codes for CASSLGSEGIPYEQYF. Full variable domain (missing parts from reference TRBV9 and TRBJ2-7): DSGVTQTPKHLITATGQRVTLRCSPRSGDLSVYWYQQSLDQGLQFLIQYYNGEERAKGNILERFSAQQFPDLHSELNLSSLELGDSALYFCASSLGSEGIPYEQYFGPGTRLTVT.

There are many counts of this clonotype. This rearrangement joins TRBV28 to TRBJ2-1; 11 bases are shared with TRBD2. V lost 2 bases and J lost 0; bases outside the gene matches: 3. CDR1 is MDHEN and CDR2 is SYDVKM in the germline V gene. CDR3 size: 17 residues. CDR3 coding DNA: TGTGCCAGCAGTTTACTCGGACTAGCGGGCTCCTACAATGAGCAGTTCTTC. It yields the protein CASSLLGLAGSYNEQFF.

Many counts were recorded for this clonotype. V gene TRBV2 combines with J gene TRBJ1-4; the match to TRBD1 covers 10 bases. Germline V lookup: CDR1 SNHLY, CDR2 FYNNEI. J was trimmed by 8 bases and V by 6 bases; bases with no gene match: 6. The CDR3 runs 14 residues. Written as DNA, the CDR3 is TGTGCCAGCAGAACGGGACAGGGGACCGAAAAACTGTTTTTT. This translates into CASRTGQGTEKLFF.

This clonotype was detected only a few times. The rearrangement joins TRBV7-2 to TRBJ1-3; weak D call: TRBD1 (6 bases). V lost 5 bases to trimming and J lost 0 bases, with 14 bases between them. The germline V gene has CDR1 SGHTA and CDR2 FQGNSA. The CDR3 totals 16 residues. DNA for the CDR3: TGTGCCAGCAGCGTAAGGGGGGCCAACTCTGGAAACACCATATATTTT. This translates into CASSVRGANSGNTIYF.